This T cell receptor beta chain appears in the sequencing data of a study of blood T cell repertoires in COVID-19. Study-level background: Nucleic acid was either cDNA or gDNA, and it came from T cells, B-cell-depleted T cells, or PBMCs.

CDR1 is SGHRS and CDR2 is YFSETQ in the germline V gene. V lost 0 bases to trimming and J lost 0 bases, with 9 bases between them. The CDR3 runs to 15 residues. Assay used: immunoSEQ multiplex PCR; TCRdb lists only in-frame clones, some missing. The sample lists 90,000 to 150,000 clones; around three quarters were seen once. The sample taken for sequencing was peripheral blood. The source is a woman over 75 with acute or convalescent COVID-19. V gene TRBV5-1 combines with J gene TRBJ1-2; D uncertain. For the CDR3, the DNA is TGCGCCAGCAGCTTGGATGACACGGCTAACTATGGCTACACCTTC. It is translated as CASSLDDTANYGYTF.